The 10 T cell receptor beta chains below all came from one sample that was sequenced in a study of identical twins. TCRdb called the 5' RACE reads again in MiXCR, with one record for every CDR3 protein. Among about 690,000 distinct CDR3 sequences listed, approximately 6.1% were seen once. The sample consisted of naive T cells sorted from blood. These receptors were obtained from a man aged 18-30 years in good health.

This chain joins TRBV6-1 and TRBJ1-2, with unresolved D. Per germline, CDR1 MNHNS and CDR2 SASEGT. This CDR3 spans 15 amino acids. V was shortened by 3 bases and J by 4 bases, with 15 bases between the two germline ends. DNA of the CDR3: TGTGCCAGCAGTGAGGGGAGGAGCAAGCCCTATGGCTACACCTTC. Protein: CASSEGRSKPYGYTF.

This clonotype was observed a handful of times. The CDR3 nucleotides are TGTGCCAGCAGCAAAGGGACAGTCCTTCACTTT. This translates into CASSKGTVLHF. This sequence joins TRBV21-1 and TRBJ1-6; TRBD1, as called in the table, went unchecked against the DNA. TRBV21-1 corresponds to a pseudogene. The CDR3 covers 11 residues.

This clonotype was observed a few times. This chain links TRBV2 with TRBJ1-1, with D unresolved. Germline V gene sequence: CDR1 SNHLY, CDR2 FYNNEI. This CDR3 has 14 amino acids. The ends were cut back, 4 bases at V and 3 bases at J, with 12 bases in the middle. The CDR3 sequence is CASSAGRTHTEAFF. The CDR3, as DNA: TGTGCCAGCAGTGCCGGACGGACCCACACTGAAGCTTTCTTT.

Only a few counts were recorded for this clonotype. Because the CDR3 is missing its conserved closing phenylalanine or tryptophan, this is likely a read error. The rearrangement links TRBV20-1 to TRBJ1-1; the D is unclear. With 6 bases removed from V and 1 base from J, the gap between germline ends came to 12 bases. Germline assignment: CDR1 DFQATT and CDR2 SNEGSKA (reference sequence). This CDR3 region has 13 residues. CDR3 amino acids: CSANIPGNTEAFC. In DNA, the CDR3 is TGCAGTGCCAACATCCCTGGGAACACTGAAGCTTTCTGT.

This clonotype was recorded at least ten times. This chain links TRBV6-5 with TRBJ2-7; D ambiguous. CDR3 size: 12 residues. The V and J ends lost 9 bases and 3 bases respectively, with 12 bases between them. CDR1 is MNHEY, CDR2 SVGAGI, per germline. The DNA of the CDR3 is TGTGCCAGTCAAGCCTCATACTACGAGCAGTACTTC. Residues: CASQASYYEQYF.

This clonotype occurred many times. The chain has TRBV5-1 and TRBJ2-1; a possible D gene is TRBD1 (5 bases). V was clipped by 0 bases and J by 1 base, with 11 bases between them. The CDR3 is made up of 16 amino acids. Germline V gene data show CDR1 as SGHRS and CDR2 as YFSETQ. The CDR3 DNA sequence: TGCGCCAGCAGCTTGGAAGGGCAGGGTTCCTACAATGAGCAGTTCTTC. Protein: CASSLEGQGSYNEQFF.

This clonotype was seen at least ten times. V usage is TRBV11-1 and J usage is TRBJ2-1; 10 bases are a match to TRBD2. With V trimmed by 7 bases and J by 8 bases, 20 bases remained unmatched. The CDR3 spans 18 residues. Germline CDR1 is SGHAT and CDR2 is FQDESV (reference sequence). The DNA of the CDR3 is TGTGCCAGCACCCGCCTAGGAGCGGGAGGGCCTAGTGGACATGAGCAGTTCTTC. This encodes CASTRLGAGGPSGHEQFF.

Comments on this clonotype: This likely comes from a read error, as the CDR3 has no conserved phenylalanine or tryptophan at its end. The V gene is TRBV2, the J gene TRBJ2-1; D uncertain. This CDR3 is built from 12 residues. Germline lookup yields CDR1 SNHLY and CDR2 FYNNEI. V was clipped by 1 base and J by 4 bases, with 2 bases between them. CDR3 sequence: CASSEEYNEQFS. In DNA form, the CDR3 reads TGTGCCAGCAGTGAAGAGTACAATGAGCAGTTCTCC.

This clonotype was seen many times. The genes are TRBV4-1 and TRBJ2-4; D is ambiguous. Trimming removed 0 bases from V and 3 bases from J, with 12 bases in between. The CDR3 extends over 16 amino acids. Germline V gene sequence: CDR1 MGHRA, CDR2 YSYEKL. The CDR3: CASSQEVASVKNIQYF. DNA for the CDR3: TGCGCCAGCAGCCAAGAAGTCGCAAGTGTCAAAAACATTCAGTACTTC.

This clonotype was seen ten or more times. For the CDR3, the DNA is TGTGCCAGCAGTTTAGACTTTTTAGCCAAAAACATTCAGTACTTC. Translating it yields CASSLDFLAKNIQYF. V is TRBV12-3 or TRBV12-4 and J is TRBJ2-4, with D hard to call. This CDR3 region has 15 residues. Trimming shortened V by 1 base and J by 0 bases, and 7 bases separated the two germline ends.